Presented here are 24 T cell receptor beta chains from one specimen sequenced in a study of metastatic and nonmetastatic thyroid tumors. TCRdb re-called the PCR reads through MiXCR. The profile shows around 52,000 clones, 25% to 30% of them singletons. Treatment of any kind had been given to no patient before thyroid surgery. The material sequenced was blood. The source is a female donor with papillary thyroid cancer or a benign thyroid nodule (not recorded which). Some clones in this sample may be carry-over from other donors' samples.

The chain recombines TRBV28 with TRBJ2-6; the D gene is possibly TRBD1 (7 bases). In germline, CDR1 is MDHEN, CDR2 SYDVKM. V was clipped by 5 bases and J by 2 bases, with 13 bases between them. The CDR3 is made up of 16 amino acids. CDR3 loop: CASSGRGAPGANVLTF. CDR3 coding DNA: TGTGCCAGCAGTGGCAGGGGGGCCCCTGGGGCCAACGTCCTGACTTTC.

This clone has only a few counts. In nucleotides, the CDR3 is TGTGCCAGCAACCAAGGGGACCCATCATACAATGAGCAGTTCTTC. It is translated as CASNQGDPSYNEQFF. The chain combines TRBV6-2 or TRBV6-3 with TRBJ2-1; D is tentatively TRBD1 or TRBD2 (5 bases each). The CDR3 consists of 15 residues. Trimming stripped 7 bases from V and 4 bases from J, with 17 bases between. CDR1 MNHEY and CDR2 SVGEGT come from the germline V gene.

Written as DNA, the CDR3 is TGTGCCAGCAGTCCACCCCCCCGAGCCTATGGCACTGAAGCTTTCTTT. Translating it yields CASSPPPRAYGTEAFF. The chain carries TRBV28 and TRBJ1-1; D gene unclear. This CDR3 comprises 16 residues. The germline V gene encodes CDR1 MDHEN and CDR2 SYDVKM. Trimming cost V 5 bases and J 4 bases, with 20 bases left between them.

The chain recombines TRBV27 with TRBJ2-7; unclear D gene. V dropped 2 bases and J dropped 2 bases, with 10 bases sitting between them. Germline-derived CDR1 and CDR2 are MNHEY and SMNVEV (reference sequence). This CDR3 has 14 amino acids. The CDR3 loop is CASSLVSQAYEQYF. The CDR3 DNA is TGTGCCAGCAGTTTAGTCAGCCAAGCCTACGAGCAGTACTTC.

This clone was observed a handful of times. The rearrangement joins TRBV11-2 to TRBJ2-1; D is possibly TRBD2 (5 bases). This CDR3 has 16 residues. V was pared by 5 bases and J by 0 bases, with 14 bases between. CDR1 and CDR2 (germline): SGHAT, FQNNGV. The CDR3 nucleotides are TGTGCCAGCAGCCCACGCCGGACTTCCTCCTACAATGAGCAGTTCTTC. Protein sequence: CASSPRRTSSYNEQFF.

This clone was seen repeatedly, ten times or more. J is TRBJ2-1 and V is TRBV7-2, with a tentative D call TRBD1 (6 bases). The CDR3 runs 14 residues. V was cut by 5 bases and J by 5 bases, with 13 bases left in between. Germline-derived CDR1 and CDR2 are SGHTA and FQGNSA. The CDR3 is CASSRHGQNNEQFF. The DNA for the CDR3 is TGTGCCAGCAGCCGACACGGACAGAACAATGAGCAGTTCTTC.

The rearrangement links TRBV28 to TRBJ1-6, with D possibly being TRBD1 (6 bases). With 8 bases removed from V and 7 bases from J, the gap between germline ends came to 15 bases. CDR1 and CDR2 (germline): MDHEN, SYDVKM. CDR3 length: 14 residues. The CDR3 coding sequence is TGTGCCAGCGGAGTACAGGGTAAAAATTCACCCCTCCACTTT. It encodes CASGVQGKNSPLHF.

Concerning this clone itself: This sequence may be a read error, since a much larger clone differs from it by one base. The chain has TRBV6-6 and TRBJ2-7, with D perhaps TRBD2 (5 bases). The CDR3 consists of 12 residues. Looked up from germline, CDR1 is MNHNY and CDR2 is SVGAGI (reference sequence). The CDR3: CAISYSGSEQYF. The CDR3 coding sequence is TGTGCCATCAGTTACTCGGGAAGCGAGCAGTACTTC.

Ten or more counts support this clone. The CDR3 bases are TGTGCCTGGATGGTAGCGGGAGGTGGTAGGGAGCTGTTTTTT. It codes for CAWMVAGGGRELFF. The rearrangement joins TRBV30 to TRBJ2-2; TRBD2 aligns across 10 bases. The CDR3 runs to 14 residues. Germline assignment: CDR1 GTSNPN and CDR2 SVGIG (reference sequence). J lost 9 bases, V lost 4 bases, and 8 bases had no gene match.

This clone occurred a few times. V usage is TRBV6-5 and J usage is TRBJ2-2, with D perhaps matching TRBD1 or TRBD2 (5 bases each). Per germline, CDR1 MNHEY and CDR2 SVGAGI. The CDR3 has 15 amino acids. V was pared by 3 bases and J by 4 bases, with 12 bases between. The CDR3, as DNA: TGTGCCAGCAGTTATCAGTGGGACCGCACCGGGGAGCTGTTTTTT. This sequence encodes CASSYQWDRTGELFF.

This clone ranks as medium-sized. The CDR3 region is CASALDRNSNEQYF. The CDR3 DNA sequence: TGTGCCAGTGCGTTGGACAGGAATTCCAACGAGCAGTACTTC. This chain connects TRBV19 to TRBJ2-7; 7 bases are shared with TRBD1. The CDR3 loop spans 14 amino acids. V was clipped by 8 bases and J by 5 bases; unmatched bases: 12. Per germline, CDR1 LNHDA and CDR2 SQIVND (reference sequence).

The table lists this clone with a count of one. The chain combines TRBV20-1 with TRBJ1-5; 9 positions match TRBD1. The CDR3 is 13 residues long. CDR1 is DFQATT, CDR2 SNEGSKA, per germline (reference sequence). V dropped 6 bases and J dropped 5; count of bases not matched to a gene: 5. The CDR3 region is CSATGGGDQPQHF. The CDR3 region has the DNA TGCAGTGCCACAGGGGGCGGCGATCAGCCCCAGCATTTT.

This clone occurred a few times. The germline gene is not matched at one end of the junction; a read error may be the cause. This sample includes further DNA sequences coding for the same CDR3. The chain uses TRBV2 and TRBJ1-6; a possible D gene is TRBD1 (5 bases). Germline V gene lookup returns CDR1 SNHLY and CDR2 FYNNEI. The CDR3 extends over 13 amino acids. In DNA, the CDR3 is TGTGCCAGCCTACGGACACTAAATTCGCCCCTCCACTTT. This gives the protein CASLRTLNSPLHF.

The chain has TRBV7-2 and TRBJ2-7; 9 bases map to TRBD2. V was pared by 1 base and J by 4 bases, with 2 bases of the junction left unmatched. CDR3 length: 14 residues. Germline V gives CDR1 SGHTA, CDR2 FQGNSA. The chain's CDR3 is CASSLDAGGYEQYF. The CDR3 DNA reads TGTGCCAGCAGCTTAGATGCGGGAGGGTACGAGCAGTACTTC.

The chain is built from TRBV7-2 and TRBJ2-7; D is tentatively TRBD1 or TRBD2 (7 bases each). The CDR3 has 13 residues. CDR1 is SGHTA, CDR2 FQGNSA, per germline. Trimming left V 5 bases short and J 4 bases short, with 12 bases between. Here the CDR3 reads CASSQGGGYEQYF. The CDR3, as DNA: TGTGCCAGCAGCCAGGGGGGAGGGTACGAGCAGTACTTC.

This clone was counted only a few times. V usage is TRBV9 and J usage is TRBJ2-7; no reliable D call. The germline CDR1 and CDR2 sequences are SGDLS and YYNGEE. The CDR3 loop spans 13 amino acids. Trimming left V 1 base short and J 6 bases short, with 11 bases between. This CDR3 reads CASSVNGPSEQYF. CDR3 nucleotide sequence: TGTGCCAGCAGCGTAAACGGGCCAAGCGAGCAGTACTTC. Drawing the rest from reference TRBV9 and TRBJ2-7, the complete variable domain is DSGVTQTPKHLITATGQRVTLRCSPRSGDLSVYWYQQSLDQGLQFLIQYYNGEERAKGNILERFSAQQFPDLHSELNLSSLELGDSALYFCASSVNGPSEQYFGPGTRLTVT.

Only a few counts were recorded for this clone. V and J are TRBV6-1 and TRBJ1-5; D unclear. V lost 6 bases, J lost 4 bases, and 19 bases lay in between. CDR1 is MNHNS, CDR2 SASEGT, per germline. This CDR3 spans 16 amino acids. CDR3 in amino acids: CASSSAPGRGNQPQHF. Written as DNA, the CDR3 is TGTGCCAGCAGCTCCGCTCCCGGGCGGGGTAATCAGCCCCAGCATTTT.

Written as DNA, the CDR3 is TGTGCCAGCAGCTTGATTAGCGGGAGGGCCTCAGATACGCAGTATTTT. Translation: CASSLISGRASDTQYF. J is TRBJ2-3 and V is TRBV11-2; TRBD2 matches 11 bases. This CDR3 has 16 amino acids. V dropped 3 bases and J dropped 4; count of bases not matched to a gene: 6. The germline V gene encodes CDR1 SGHAT and CDR2 FQNNGV.

The table lists this clone with a few counts. The genes are TRBV6-6 and TRBJ1-1, with D possibly matching TRBD1 (5 bases). The ends were cut back, 2 bases at V and 8 bases at J, with 9 bases in the middle. Looked up from germline, CDR1 is MNHNY and CDR2 is SVGAGI (reference sequence). This CDR3 has 12 residues. The CDR3 is CASSYGGTEAFF. DNA of the CDR3: TGTGCCAGCAGTTACGGGGGGACCGAAGCTTTCTTT.

This clone was found a few times. The V and J genes are TRBV6-1 and TRBJ1-2, with 10 bases matching TRBD1. Germline V gives CDR1 MNHNS, CDR2 SASEGT. The junction had 11 bases not matched to a gene; V was cut back by 3 bases and J by 7 bases. The CDR3 totals 16 residues. Here the CDR3 reads CASSDQDRGRRGGYTF. The CDR3 DNA reads as TGTGCCAGCAGTGATCAGGACAGGGGGAGGAGGGGTGGCTACACCTTC.

This clone was observed a few times. This chain links TRBV6-1 with TRBJ2-7, with D perhaps TRBD1 or TRBD2 (5 bases each). The CDR3 sequence is 17 residues long. V gave up 0 bases and J gave up 4 bases, with 19 bases separating them. Germline V gene data show CDR1 as MNHNS and CDR2 as SASEGT. This CDR3 is CASSEALQGVNSYEQYF. The CDR3 DNA follows: TGTGCCAGCAGTGAAGCGCTTCAGGGAGTGAATTCTTACGAGCAGTACTTC.

Many counts were recorded for this clone. The rearrangement links TRBV18 to TRBJ1-1, with D hard to call. V lost 2 bases and J lost 2, with 15 bases in between. The CDR3 extends over 16 amino acids. The germline V gene has CDR1 KGHSH and CDR2 LQKENI. Here the CDR3 reads CASSPIQPARNTEAFF. As DNA, the CDR3 is TGTGCCAGCTCACCAATCCAACCTGCAAGAAACACTGAAGCTTTCTTT. The full variable domain, rest sourced from reference TRBV18 and TRBJ1-1, is NAGVMQNPRHLVRRRGQEARLRCSPMKGHSHVYWYRQLPEEGLKFMVYLQKENIIDESGMPKERFSAEFPKEGPSILRIQQVVRGDSAAYFCASSPIQPARNTEAFFGQGTRLTVV.

By sample share, this clone is medium-sized. The J gene is TRBJ2-3, the V gene TRBV2, with 7 bases fitting TRBD2. CDR3 length equals 13 residues. Germline CDR1 reads SNHLY; CDR2 reads FYNNEI. The V gene end was trimmed by 9 bases and the J gene end by 3 bases; junction bases not matched to a gene: 6. DNA for the CDR3: TGTGCCAGTTTAACGGGAGGTACAGATACGCAGTATTTT. Amino acids: CASLTGGTDTQYF.

This sequence joins TRBV28 and TRBJ1-5, with TRBD1 matching 8 bases. The germline CDR1 and CDR2 sequences are MDHEN and SYDVKM. V shed 5 bases, J shed 4 bases, and the junction held 4 bases outside the gene matches. There are 14 residues in the CDR3. The CDR3 loop reads CASSQTGENQPQHF. CDR3 in DNA: TGTGCCAGCAGTCAGACAGGGGAGAATCAGCCCCAGCATTTT.